This T cell receptor beta chain comes out of a study of blood T cell repertoires in COVID-19. Study-wide background: Samples representing acute and convalescent COVID-19 were sourced from the United States, Italy and Spain. From T cells, B-cell-depleted T cells, or PBMCs came the material, which was cDNA or gDNA.

Looked up from germline, CDR1 is SGHTA and CDR2 is FQGTGA. Trimming at V came to 2 bases and at J to 6 bases, leaving 9 bases not matched to a gene. There are 16 residues in the CDR3. Original processing notes: It was from reference gene primer amplification that nucleated cell counts were estimated. The repertoire was sequenced with immunoSEQ multiplex PCR; TCRdb's copy has only in-frame clones and lacks some. That table gives V, J and clone size, and the DNA gave D and trimming. The table lists 250,000 or so clones, around 89% of them singletons. The chain couples TRBV7-3 to TRBJ2-1, with 8 bases matching TRBD2. Sequencing was done on a sample of peripheral blood. This receptor was identified in an older woman with COVID-19, enrolled during active disease. The CDR3 is CASSLLGGAQGNEQFF. The CDR3 nucleotides are TGTGCCAGCAGCTTACTCGGGGGGGCTCAGGGCAATGAGCAGTTCTTC.